This T cell receptor (beta chain) was identified in a study of shared clonotypes between healthy human individuals. Study conclusions and caveats: Donor scarcity curtailed the genetic and exposure-history diversity represented herein. Roughly 5% of naive CD4 clonotypes were shared across several donors. Clonotype sharing levels among donors were expected to vary with sequencing depth.

Germline V gene data show CDR1 as SGHTA and CDR2 as FQGTGA. The CDR3 covers 16 residues. Trimming shortened V by 5 bases and J by 5 bases, and 21 bases separated the two germline ends. The table lists this clone with a count of one. The antigen is undetermined. Subsets obtained from CD4+ cells comprised CD45RA+ naive and CD45RA-negative memory cells. Clones were sequenced by immunoSEQ multiplex PCR, and TCRdb holds only the in-frame ones, with some missing. The sample holds about 2.3 million clones; roughly 93% are singletons and the top ten take 0.39%. Material for sequencing was naive CD4+ T cells from PBMCs. Subset here: CD45RA+ positively selected. The V gene is TRBV7-3, the J gene TRBJ2-5; D tentatively fits TRBD1 or TRBD2 (7 bases each). The source of this sequence is a man aged 18 to 30 in good health. Some clones in this sample may be carry-over from other donors' samples. Written as DNA, the CDR3 is TGTGCCAGCAGCCCCCAGGGGGGGCGGTGGTCGGAGACCCAGTACTTC. Translation: CASSPQGGRWSETQYF. The full variable domain, rest sourced from reference TRBV7-3 and TRBJ2-5, is GAGVSQTPSNKVTEKGKYVELRCDPISGHTALYWYRQSLGQGPEFLIYFQGTGAADDSGLPNDRFFAVRPEGSVSTLKIQRTERGDSAVYLCASSPQGGRWSETQYFGPGTRLLVL.